A single sample gave rise to the 2 T cell receptor beta chains below, sequenced in a study of blood T cell repertoires in COVID-19. Generated by immunoSEQ multiplex PCR, the TCRdb table keeps only in-frame clones and is missing some. This sample has about 170,000 clones; around four fifths occur once, and the top ten carry about 14%. Sequencing was performed on peripheral blood. The receptors were gathered from a woman aged 65 to 85 with COVID-19, enrolled during active disease.

The table lists this clone with a few counts. The chain uses TRBV2 and TRBJ1-6, with D possibly matching TRBD1 (6 bases). The germline gives CDR1 SNHLY, CDR2 FYNNEI. The CDR3 runs to 15 residues. Between the trimmed V and J ends, which lost 2 bases and 7 bases, there was a span of 12 bases. In DNA form, the CDR3 reads TGTGCCAGCAGTGAAAGGAGGACAGAGAATTCACCCCTCCACTTT. This encodes CASSERRTENSPLHF.

This chain connects TRBV9 to TRBJ1-4; TRBD1 is a possible D gene (5 bases). The CDR3 length is 14 residues. Germline V gives CDR1 SGDLS, CDR2 YYNGEE. V dropped 2 bases and J dropped 7 bases, with 12 bases sitting between them. In DNA form, the CDR3 reads TGTGCCAGCAGCGTCGGGGGTAACCTTGAAAAACTGTTTTTT. Protein sequence: CASSVGGNLEKLFF.